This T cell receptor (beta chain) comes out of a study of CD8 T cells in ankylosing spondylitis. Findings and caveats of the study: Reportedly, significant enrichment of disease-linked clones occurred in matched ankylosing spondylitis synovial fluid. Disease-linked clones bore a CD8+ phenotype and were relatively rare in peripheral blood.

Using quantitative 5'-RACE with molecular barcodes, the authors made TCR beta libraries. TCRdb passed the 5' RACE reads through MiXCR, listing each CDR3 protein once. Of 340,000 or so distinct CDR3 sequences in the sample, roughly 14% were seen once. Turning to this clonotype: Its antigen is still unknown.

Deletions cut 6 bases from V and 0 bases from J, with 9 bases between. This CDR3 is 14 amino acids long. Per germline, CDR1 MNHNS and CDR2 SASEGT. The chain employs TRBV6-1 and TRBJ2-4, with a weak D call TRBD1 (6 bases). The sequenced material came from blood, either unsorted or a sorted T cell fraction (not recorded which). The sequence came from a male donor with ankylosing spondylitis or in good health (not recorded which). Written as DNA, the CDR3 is TGTGCCAGCAGCGAACAGGGAGCCAAAAACATTCAGTACTTC. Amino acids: CASSEQGAKNIQYF.